This TCR beta chain was retrieved from a study of CD8 T cells in ankylosing spondylitis. Study outcomes and limitations: Disease-linked clones reportedly showed significant enrichment in matched ankylosing spondylitis synovial fluid.

TCRdb itself ran the 5' RACE reads through MiXCR, one entry per CDR3 protein. In the table there are roughly 150,000 distinct CDR3 sequences, around a tenth of which are singletons. This CDR3 is built from 11 residues. Germline V gives CDR1 SEHNR, CDR2 FQNEAQ (reference sequence). Between the trimmed V and J ends, which lost 3 bases and 6 bases, there was a span of 3 bases. This clonotype was seen ten or more times. Its specificity is unknown. The source material was blood, either unsorted or a sorted T cell fraction (not recorded which). This chain links TRBV7-9 with TRBJ1-3; D not certain. This TCR was sampled from a female donor with ankylosing spondylitis or in good health (not recorded which). CDR3 sequence reads: CASSLENTIYF. In DNA, the CDR3 is TGTGCCAGCAGCTTGGAAAACACCATATATTTT.